These 20 T cell receptor beta chains came from one sample sequenced in a study of cytomegalovirus exposure and HLA in healthy donors (dated by TCRdb to 2016 to 2017). Library method: the immunoSEQ multiplex PCR assay. For the multiplex PCR, a mixture combining 60 forward primers for TCR Vbeta segments and 13 reverse primers for TCR Jbeta segments was used. TCRdb holds this immuneACCESS table with in-frame rearrangements only. Some clones are missing; in checked studies, unresolved V genes explain under half, and the rest has no known cause. The sample records 150,000 to 200,000 clones, roughly 80% of which are singletons. The top ten clones comprise nearly 2.5% of the sample. The specimen sequenced was PBMCs. Source of these receptors: a male donor in good health and CMV-seronegative.

The V gene is TRBV7-2, the J gene TRBJ2-1; 10 bases line up with TRBD2. Germline loops: CDR1 SGHTA, CDR2 FQGNSA. With V trimmed by 3 bases and J by 6 bases, 5 bases remained unmatched. The CDR3 runs to 15 residues. The CDR3 is CASSFSAGGTNEQFF. CDR3 nucleotides: TGTGCCAGCAGCTTCTCAGCGGGGGGGACCAATGAGCAGTTCTTC. Using reference TRBV7-2 and TRBJ2-1 for the parts outside the CDR3, the full variable domain is GAGVSQSPSNKVTEKGKDVELRCDPISGHTALYWYRQSLGQGLEFLIYFQGNSAPDKSGLPSDRFSAERTGGSVSTLTIQRTQQEDSAVYLCASSFSAGGTNEQFFGPGTRLTVL.

The chain uses TRBV9 and TRBJ1-5; TRBD1 might be the D (6 bases). The V end lost 0 bases, the J end lost 4 bases, and 8 bases lay between the germline ends. The CDR3 runs 14 residues. Germline CDR1 SGDLS, CDR2 YYNGEE. For the CDR3, the DNA is TGTGCCAGCAGCGTAGGACAGGTGAATCAGCCCCAGCATTTT. It yields the protein CASSVGQVNQPQHF.

The chain employs TRBV6-5 and TRBJ2-3, with a possible D match to TRBD1 (6 bases). This CDR3 is 14 amino acids long. CDR1 and CDR2 (germline): MNHEY, SVGAGI. V was shortened by 2 bases and J by 2 bases, with 8 bases between the two germline ends. The CDR3 protein is CASSYAGDTDTQYF. The DNA of the CDR3 is TGTGCCAGCAGTTACGCAGGGGACACAGATACGCAGTATTTT.

V gene TRBV7-9 combines with J gene TRBJ2-5, with 15 bases matching TRBD2. The CDR3 has 17 amino acids. Trimming took 5 bases from V and 5 from J; bases not matched to a gene: 9. CDR1 is SEHNR, CDR2 FQNEAQ, per germline (reference sequence). The CDR3 DNA reads TGTGCCAGCAGCATCCCGGGACTAGCGGGAGGTTTGGAGACCCAGTACTTC. It specifies CASSIPGLAGGLETQYF.

The chain links TRBV7-9 to TRBJ2-7; 11 nucleotides agree with TRBD1. Trimming cost V 5 bases and J 3 bases; bases outside gene matches: 12. This CDR3 comprises 17 residues. CDR1 SEHNR and CDR2 FQNEAQ come from the germline V gene (reference sequence). CDR3 protein: CASSPRDRGADSYEQYF. Written as DNA, the CDR3 is TGTGCCAGCAGCCCGCGGGACAGGGGGGCAGACAGCTACGAGCAGTACTTC. Full variable domain (missing parts from reference TRBV7-9 and TRBJ2-7): DTGVSQNPRHKITKRGQNVTFRCDPISEHNRLYWYRQTLGQGPEFLTYFQNEAQLEKSRLLSDRFSAERPKGSFSTLEIQRTEQGDSAMYLCASSPRDRGADSYEQYFGPGTRLTVT.

This chain links TRBV7-9 with TRBJ2-7; 10 positions agree with TRBD1. This CDR3 contains 17 residues. V shed 0 bases, J shed 5 bases, and the junction held 10 bases outside the gene matches. Germline values: CDR1 SEHNR, CDR2 FQNEAQ (reference sequence). The CDR3 here is CASSLASTGTGVDEQYF. CDR3 coding DNA: TGTGCCAGCAGCTTAGCCTCGACCGGGACAGGGGTCGACGAGCAGTACTTC. Looking up the rest from reference TRBV7-9 and TRBJ2-7 gives the full variable domain: DTGVSQNPRHKITKRGQNVTFRCDPISEHNRLYWYRQTLGQGPEFLTYFQNEAQLEKSRLLSDRFSAERPKGSFSTLEIQRTEQGDSAMYLCASSLASTGTGVDEQYFGPGTRLTVT.

This rearrangement joins TRBV5-5 to TRBJ1-4; 7 nucleotides line up with TRBD1. V lost 2 bases, J lost 3 bases, and 1 base stayed unmatched. CDR1 is SGHKS, CDR2 YYEKEE, per germline (reference sequence). The CDR3 is 14 residues long. CDR3 sequence (DNA): TGTGCCAGCAGCTTCACAGGGGCTAATGAAAAACTGTTTTTT. It is translated as CASSFTGANEKLFF. The complete variable domain, with remaining parts taken from reference TRBV5-5 and TRBJ1-4, reads DAGVTQSPTHLIKTRGQQVTLRCSPISGHKSVSWYQQVLGQGPQFIFQYYEKEERGRGNFPDRFSARQFPNYSSELNVNALLLGDSALYLCASSFTGANEKLFFGSGTQLSVL.

The rearrangement joins TRBV29-1 to TRBJ1-2, with 10 positions matching TRBD1. J lost 5 bases, V lost 7 bases, and 13 bases had no gene match. Germline loops: CDR1 SQVTM, CDR2 ANQGSEA. There are 15 residues in the CDR3. The CDR3 DNA follows: TGCAGCGCACGCGACAGGGGGCTTCCTGGGTATGGCTACACCTTC. Its protein is CSARDRGLPGYGYTF.

The chain joins TRBV11-2 to TRBJ2-2, with TRBD2 as a possible D gene (6 bases). Germline V gene data show CDR1 as SGHAT and CDR2 as FQNNGV. V was pared by 3 bases and J by 4 bases, with 18 bases between. The CDR3 consists of 17 residues. CDR3: CASSFSLGTFPTGELFF. The CDR3 DNA reads TGTGCCAGCAGCTTTTCCCTTGGGACTTTTCCCACCGGGGAGCTGTTTTTT.

This chain connects TRBV7-9 to TRBJ2-5; TRBD2 matches at 14 bases. Germline V gene lookup returns CDR1 SEHNR and CDR2 FQNEAQ (reference sequence). V was clipped by 6 bases and J by 2 bases; unmatched bases: 8. The CDR3 contains 17 residues. The chain's CDR3 is CASSPGTSGRPQETQYF. DNA of the CDR3: TGTGCCAGCAGTCCCGGGACTAGCGGGAGACCGCAAGAGACCCAGTACTTC.

The gene calls are TRBV6-5 and TRBJ1-1; TRBD1 might be the D (6 bases). V was shortened by 6 bases and J by 1 base, with 9 bases between the two germline ends. There are 13 residues in the CDR3. The germline CDR1 and CDR2 sequences are MNHEY and SVGAGI. Written as DNA, the CDR3 is TGTGCCAGCAGGGGGGCAGCGAACACTGAAGCTTTCTTT. Residues: CASRGAANTEAFF.

This clone was counted a few times. This sequence joins TRBV5-6 and TRBJ2-5; 8 positions agree with TRBD1. Germline V gene lookup returns CDR1 SGHDT and CDR2 YYEEEE. The CDR3 length is 15 residues. V shed 4 bases and J 4 bases; nucleotides not matched to a gene: 9. CDR3 bases: TGTGCCAGCAGCGGCCGACAGGGGATCGGAGAGACCCAGTACTTC. This translates into CASSGRQGIGETQYF.

The rearrangement uses TRBV18 and TRBJ2-1, with a possible D match to TRBD2 (6 bases). Trimming removed 0 bases at V and 2 bases at J, with 14 bases between. Germline V gene sequence: CDR1 KGHSH, CDR2 LQKENI. CDR3 length: 17 residues. The CDR3 sequence is CASSPPIGTSAYNEQFF. For the CDR3, the DNA is TGTGCCAGCTCACCACCCATCGGGACTTCAGCCTACAATGAGCAGTTCTTC.

The rearrangement uses TRBV4-1 and TRBJ2-3; D is possibly TRBD2 (5 bases). Per germline, CDR1 MGHRA and CDR2 YSYEKL. The CDR3 contains 15 residues. Trimming shortened V by 0 bases and J by 2 bases, and 9 bases separated the two germline ends. As DNA, the CDR3 is TGCGCCAGCAGCCAAGAGGGAGCATCCACAGATACGCAGTATTTT. Its protein is CASSQEGASTDTQYF.

V usage is TRBV11-2 and J usage is TRBJ1-6; tentatively, D is TRBD1 (5 bases). Per germline, CDR1 SGHAT and CDR2 FQNNGV. Trimming left V 3 bases short and J 7 bases short, with 10 bases between. The CDR3 totals 14 residues. CDR3 region: CASSLDKGNSPLHF. In DNA, the CDR3 is TGTGCCAGCAGCTTGGATAAGGGGAATTCACCCCTCCACTTT.

V and J are TRBV19 and TRBJ1-2; possibly TRBD1 for D (5 bases). This CDR3 region has 14 residues. CDR1 and CDR2 (germline): LNHDA, SQIVND (reference sequence). The V end was cut by 3 bases, the J end by 7 bases, with 15 bases between. CDR3 bases: TGTGCCAGTAGTATCCGATTACAGGCCGGTGGCTACACCTTC. This sequence encodes CASSIRLQAGGYTF.

The chain joins TRBV5-4 to TRBJ2-1; TRBD2 matches 11 bases. Trimming removed 6 bases from V and 8 bases from J; junction bases left unmatched: 10. The CDR3 spans 15 residues. Germline V gene sequence: CDR1 SGHNT, CDR2 YYREEE (reference sequence). This CDR3 reads CASTEGSGRGDEQFF. CDR3 DNA sequence: TGTGCCAGCACCGAAGGTAGCGGGAGGGGCGATGAGCAGTTCTTC.

This clone was found a few times. The chain recombines TRBV10-3 with TRBJ2-1, with D perhaps TRBD2 (5 bases). The CDR3 runs 14 residues. V lost 3 bases, J lost 8 bases, and 14 bases lay in between. Looked up from germline, CDR1 is ENHRY and CDR2 is SYGVKD. The CDR3 is CAISDSPSRDEQFF. The CDR3 bases are TGTGCCATCAGTGACTCCCCTAGCCGGGATGAGCAGTTCTTC.

The chain has TRBV7-2 and TRBJ2-7; D may be TRBD2 (7 bases). Looked up from germline, CDR1 is SGHTA and CDR2 is FQGNSA. V was clipped by 7 bases and J by 0 bases, with 19 bases between them. This CDR3 contains 16 residues. The CDR3 bases are TGTGCCAGCACCGATAAGGGGGGGTTCCCCTCCTACGAGCAGTACTTC. Protein product: CASTDKGGFPSYEQYF. The whole variable domain, filled in from reference TRBV7-2 and TRBJ2-7, reads GAGVSQSPSNKVTEKGKDVELRCDPISGHTALYWYRQSLGQGLEFLIYFQGNSAPDKSGLPSDRFSAERTGGSVSTLTIQRTQQEDSAVYLCASTDKGGFPSYEQYFGPGTRLTVT.

The chain couples TRBV5-4 to TRBJ1-6, with no clear D. Per germline, CDR1 SGHNT and CDR2 YYREEE (reference sequence). V was cut by 4 bases and J by 14 bases, with 16 bases left in between. This CDR3 contains 13 residues. The CDR3 sequence is CASSKKGEGSLHF. In DNA form, the CDR3 reads TGTGCCAGCAGCAAGAAGGGAGAAGGTTCCCTCCACTTT.